The source of this TCR beta chain is a study of CD8 T cells in Susac syndrome. This CDR3 spans 17 amino acids. The V and J ends lost 1 base and 2 bases respectively, with 18 bases between them. Germline V gene data show CDR1 as MNHEY and CDR2 as SVGAGI. RNA in amounts of 0.5 to 1 ug was reverse transcribed with random hexamers. TCR beta CDR3 was amplified by immunoSEQ covering 54 Vbeta and 13 Jbeta. From the immunoSEQ multiplex PCR reads, TCRdb called clonotypes with MiXCR, one entry per CDR3 protein. The sample lists around 150,000 distinct CDR3 sequences, roughly 95% seen once, with roughly 0.1% in the top ten. From blood CD8+ and CD4+ T cells, the TCR beta chain was sequenced.

The TCR was taken from a human donor with multiple sclerosis. Source material: CD4+ T cells from PBMCs. V gene TRBV6-5 combines with J gene TRBJ2-7; possibly TRBD1 for D (6 bases). The CDR3 sequence is CASSYLPGQKFTYEQYF. Here the CDR3 DNA reads TGTGCCAGCAGTTACTTGCCTGGACAGAAATTCACCTACGAGCAGTACTTC.